A selection of T cell receptor beta chains follows, all from one sample in a study of identical twins. TCRdb processed the 5' RACE reads anew with MiXCR; each CDR3 protein has one entry. Of about 1.7 million distinct CDR3 sequences in the sample, about 30% were seen once. The sequenced material came from cord blood. These receptors came from a newborn girl in good health. The CDR3 runs from the conserved cysteine through the conserved F or W. The D gene is left open where the match is weak. The size of a clone is reported for some rows only, either as once, few or many, or as a class for expanded clones.

DNA,CDR3,J,V,D,size
TGCGCCAGCAGCCAAGGGGTCGGACAGGGGGCAGATACGCAGTATTTT,CASSQGVGQGADTQYF,TRBJ2-3,TRBV4-1,TRBD1,few
TGCGCCAGCAGCCAACCTACTAGCGGGAACACCGGGGAGCTGTTTTTT,CASSQPTSGNTGELFF,TRBJ2-2,TRBV4-1,TRBD2,-
TGTGCCAGCAGCCAAGATAGAGGAAGTGAGCAGTTCTTC,CASSQDRGSEQFF,TRBJ2-1,TRBV14,-,many
TGTGCCAGTAGTCCAGGGGCGGGTCGGGAGGATCAGCCCCAGCATTTT,CASSPGAGREDQPQHF,TRBJ1-5,TRBV19,-,-
TGCAGTGCTAGAGATGGCAGAGGGGGTTTGTGGGAGACCCAGTACTTC,CSARDGRGGLWETQYF,TRBJ2-5,TRBV20-1,-,-
TGTGCCAGCAGCCAAGCCGGACTATTACAAGAGACCCAGTACTTC,CASSQAGLLQETQYF,TRBJ2-5,TRBV3-1,-,many
TGCGCCAGCAGCTCTGGACTAGACCGTAATGAGCAGTACTTC,CASSSGLDRNEQYF,TRBJ2-7,TRBV5-1,TRBD2,-
TGCAGTGCCACGATTCTGGGGGGAGGGCAGCCCCAGCATTTT,CSATILGGGQPQHF,TRBJ1-5,TRBV20-1,-,-
TGTGCCAGCGGGCGGGTCAGCACAGATACGCATTATTTT,CASGRVSTDTHYF,TRBJ2-3,TRBV3-1,-,-
TGCGCCGGAGGCCCCCGGGGGGGCTCCTACAATGAGCAGTTCTTC,CAGGPRGGSYNEQFF,TRBJ2-1,TRBV5-1,TRBD2,-
TGTGCCAGCAGTTTATCCCGACAGGGGGGAGCCAAAAACATTCAGTACTTC,CASSLSRQGGAKNIQYF,TRBJ2-4,TRBV27,TRBD1,-
TGTGCCAGCAGTTTATCCCGGACAGGGCCTAACTATGGCTACACCTTC,CASSLSRTGPNYGYTF,TRBJ1-2,TRBV12-3/TRBV12-4,TRBD1,-
TGCGCCAGCAGCTTCCTGGACAGGGGGGGCACTGAAGCTTTCTTT,CASSFLDRGGTEAFF,TRBJ1-1,TRBV5-1,TRBD1,-
TGCAGCGTTGAGATCTCCCGGGGGGGTGAGCAGTTCTTC,CSVEISRGGEQFF,TRBJ2-1,TRBV29-1,TRBD2,-
TGCAGTGCTCCTAGCCCTCTGGGCACAGATACGCAGAATTTT,CSAPSPLGTDTQNF,TRBJ2-3,TRBV20-1,-,-
TGCAGTGCTTTCAGGGAGGGCTCCTACAATGAGCAGTACTTC,CSAFREGSYNEQYF,TRBJ2-7,TRBV20-1,TRBD2,-
TGTGCCAGCAGCGTAGCAGGGGGAGACACTGAAGCTTTCTTT,CASSVAGGDTEAFF,TRBJ1-1,TRBV9,TRBD1,-
TGTGCCAGCAGCTTAGCCCCGGGACTAGGTTACGAGCAGTACTTC,CASSLAPGLGYEQYF,TRBJ2-7,TRBV7-2,TRBD2,few
TGCGCCAGCAGCCTCCGTCAACCGGGACTAGCGGGAGCCGAGCAGTACTTC,CASSLRQPGLAGAEQYF,TRBJ2-7,TRBV4-1,TRBD2,few
TGCGCCAGCAGGGCTAGCGGGAGGCCAGATACGCAGTATTTT,CASRASGRPDTQYF,TRBJ2-3,TRBV5-1,TRBD2,-
TGCAGTGCTAGTATGCTCACTGAAGCTTTCTTT,CSASMLTEAFF,TRBJ1-1,TRBV20-1,-,few
TGCGCCAGCAGAAACGAACCAGGGGTTGGGTCACCCCTCCACTTT,CASRNEPGVGSPLHF,TRBJ1-6,TRBV5-1,-,-
TGCAGTGCTACTGGGACTAGCTCCTTCTACGAGCAGTACTTC,CSATGTSSFYEQYF,TRBJ2-7,TRBV20-1,TRBD2,few
TGTGCCAGCAGCCGTAGCGGGAGGGTTATATGGGAGCAGTTCTTC,CASSRSGRVIWEQFF,TRBJ2-1,TRBV6-1,TRBD2,few
TGTGCCAGCAGCACGCGGGCCGGGACAGGGATCGGCGAGCAGTACTTC,CASSTRAGTGIGEQYF,TRBJ2-7,TRBV5-4,TRBD1,few
TGCAGTGCCCCTAGAAACAGGGGGGGAGGCTACACCTTC,CSAPRNRGGGYTF,TRBJ1-2,TRBV20-1,TRBD1,-
TGTGCCAGCACCTTGGTCCTGGACGCGGATACGCAGTATTTT,CASTLVLDADTQYF,TRBJ2-3,TRBV28,-,few
TGCGCCAGCAGCTTGGTGACCGGGACAGGGGTCGAAAAACTGTTTTTT,CASSLVTGTGVEKLFF,TRBJ1-4,TRBV5-1,TRBD1,few
TGTGCCAGCAGCTTAGCCGCAGCTGAAGGGTCCTACAATGAGCAGTTCTTC,CASSLAAAEGSYNEQFF,TRBJ2-1,TRBV7-2,-,-
TGCGCCAGCAGGTTAGGGAGTAGCACAGATACGCAGTATTTT,CASRLGSSTDTQYF,TRBJ2-3,TRBV5-1,-,few
TGTGCCAGCAGTTCGAGCGGGGGGACTAATGAAAAACTGTTTTTT,CASSSSGGTNEKLFF,TRBJ1-4,TRBV28,-,few
TGTGCCAGCAGTTACGGAGGCCCCAATGAGCAGTTCTTC,CASSYGGPNEQFF,TRBJ2-1,TRBV6-6,-,-
TGCAGTGCTAGACTCGCCGGAGAATGGGACACCGGGGAGCTGTTTTTT,CSARLAGEWDTGELFF,TRBJ2-2,TRBV20-1,-,-
TGCAGTGCTCCAAATTCGGGGGGAGCCTACGAGCAGTACTTC,CSAPNSGGAYEQYF,TRBJ2-7,TRBV20-1,TRBD2,-
TGTGCCAGCAGCCTTACAGGAGTTCCCTCCTACGAGCAGTACTTC,CASSLTGVPSYEQYF,TRBJ2-7,TRBV4-2,-,few
TGTGCCACCGCAAGACAGGGGGGTCTTAACTATGGCTACACCTTC,CATARQGGLNYGYTF,TRBJ1-2,TRBV2,TRBD1,-
TGTGCCAGCAGCACCCTAGCGGGAGGGCCCCACAATGAGCAGTACTTC,CASSTLAGGPHNEQYF,TRBJ2-7,TRBV28,TRBD2,-
TGTGCCAGCAGCGTAGAGGACTACGAGCAGTACTTC,CASSVEDYEQYF,TRBJ2-7,TRBV9,-,few
TGCAGTGTACAGGGACAGACCTACAATGAGCAGTTCTTC,CSVQGQTYNEQFF,TRBJ2-1,TRBV20-1,TRBD1,few
TGTGCCAGCAGTTCCATGACAGGGGGCTACACCTTC,CASSSMTGGYTF,TRBJ1-2,TRBV27,TRBD1,few
TGTGCCAGCAGTTATTTAAGAGGGGTAGGACAGCCCCAGCATTTT,CASSYLRGVGQPQHF,TRBJ1-5,TRBV6-6,-,few
TGCAGCGTTGTGCAGGGGGATTCCTACGAGCAGTACTTC,CSVVQGDSYEQYF,TRBJ2-7,TRBV29-1,TRBD1,-
TGTGCGAGCTCAGGACAAACAGGGCTGAACACTGAAGCTTTCTTT,CASSGQTGLNTEAFF,TRBJ1-1,TRBV18,-,-
TGCAGTGCTGGGGACCCCTTGAACTATGGCTACACCTTC,CSAGDPLNYGYTF,TRBJ1-2,TRBV20-1,-,few
TGTGCCTGGAGTGTCCCTAGCGTTCTAGCCAAAAACATTCAGTACTTC,CAWSVPSVLAKNIQYF,TRBJ2-4,TRBV30,-,-
TGTGCCAGCAGTGAAGTTGGGGATGGCTACACCTTC,CASSEVGDGYTF,TRBJ1-2,TRBV6-1,-,-
TGTGCCATCAGTAGAAATCAAGGTGACGAGCAGTACTTC,CAISRNQGDEQYF,TRBJ2-7,TRBV10-3,-,many
TGTGCCAGCAGCTTGATTATCTTAGCGGGGTCCACAGATACGCAGTATTTT,CASSLIILAGSTDTQYF,TRBJ2-3,TRBV5-4,TRBD2,few
TGTGCCAGCAGCCTGATGACAGGGAGTGAAGCTTTCTTT,CASSLMTGSEAFF,TRBJ1-1,TRBV2,TRBD1,few
TGTGCCACCAGCGGCGACTTTGACAATGAGCAGTTCTTC,CATSGDFDNEQFF,TRBJ2-1,TRBV15,-,few
TGCGCCAGCAGTGAGTTGGGGGTACGCCAGCCCCAGCATTTT,CASSELGVRQPQHF,TRBJ1-5,TRBV10-2,-,-
TGCAGTGCTAGTCACAGGGGGCGGAATCAGCCCCAGCATTTT,CSASHRGRNQPQHF,TRBJ1-5,TRBV20-1,TRBD1,-
TGTGCCACCAGCCGGCACAGGATCTACCATGGCTACACCTTC,CATSRHRIYHGYTF,TRBJ1-2,TRBV15,-,few